This T cell receptor (beta chain) came from a study of OX40 agonist ivuxolimab in advanced cancers. Data came from immunoSEQ multiplex PCR; TCRdb stores just in-frame clones and leaves some out. The table shows under 95,000 clones, with about 83% occurring only once. The CDR3 consists of 18 residues. The germline gives CDR1 SGHRS, CDR2 YFSETQ. V gave up 0 bases and J gave up 2 bases; unmatched junction bases: 4. This TCR came from an adult with an advanced solid tumor such as melanoma, head and neck, liver or kidney cancer. The chain has TRBV5-1 and TRBJ2-1; TRBD2 aligns across 14 bases. This material consisted of CD4+ or CD8+ T cells sorted from blood, taken in a trial of the OX40 agonist ivuxolimab. CDR3 protein: CASSLGLAGGYPYNEQFF. In DNA form, the CDR3 reads TGCGCCAGCAGCTTGGGACTAGCGGGGGGGTACCCCTACAATGAGCAGTTCTTC.